This TCR beta chain originates from a study of T cells in narcolepsy. Germline trimming cut 6 bases from V and 0 bases from J; bases unmatched to any gene: 5. The CDR3 covers 15 residues. CDR1 is SGHTA and CDR2 is FQGNSA in the germline V gene. Regarding the study as a whole: No autoreactive T cell clone sequences appeared in some memory CD4+ repertoires. Blood of same and different patients, but not healthy controls, reportedly held recurring autoreactive clonotypes. Same-patient CSF and blood CD4+ T cell clonotypes included HCRT-specific and TRIB2-specific autoreactive ones.

The data were produced by immunoSEQ multiplex PCR, yet TCRdb's version contains in-frame clones alone and is incomplete. The table shows fewer than 30,000 clones, with 75% to 90% occurring only once. A note on this clone: Its antigen remains unknown.

The V gene is TRBV7-2, the J gene TRBJ2-1; 7 bases fit TRBD1. This TCR was sampled from a human donor with narcolepsy. The sequenced sample was CD45RA- memory CD4+ T cells from PBMCs. This chain's CDR3 is CASRLDRSSYNEQFF. In DNA, the CDR3 is TGTGCCAGCAGGTTGGACAGGAGCTCCTACAATGAGCAGTTCTTC.